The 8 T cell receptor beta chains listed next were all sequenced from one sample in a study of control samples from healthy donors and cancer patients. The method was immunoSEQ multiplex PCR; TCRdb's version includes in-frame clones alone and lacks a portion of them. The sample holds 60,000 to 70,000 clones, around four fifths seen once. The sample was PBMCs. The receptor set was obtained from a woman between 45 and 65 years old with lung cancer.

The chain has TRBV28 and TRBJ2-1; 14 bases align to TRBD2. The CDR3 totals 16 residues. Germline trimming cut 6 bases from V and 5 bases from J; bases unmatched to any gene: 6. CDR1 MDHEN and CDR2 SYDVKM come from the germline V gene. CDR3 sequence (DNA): TGTGCCAGCAGGCCCGGGACTAGCGGGGGAAACAATGAGCAGTTCTTC. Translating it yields CASRPGTSGGNNEQFF.

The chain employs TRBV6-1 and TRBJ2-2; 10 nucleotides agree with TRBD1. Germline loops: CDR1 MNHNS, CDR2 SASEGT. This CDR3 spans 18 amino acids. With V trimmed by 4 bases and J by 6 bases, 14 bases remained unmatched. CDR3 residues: CASSGRTGGPRRSGELFF. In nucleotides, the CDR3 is TGTGCCAGCAGTGGGAGGACAGGGGGACCGAGGAGGTCCGGGGAGCTGTTTTTT.

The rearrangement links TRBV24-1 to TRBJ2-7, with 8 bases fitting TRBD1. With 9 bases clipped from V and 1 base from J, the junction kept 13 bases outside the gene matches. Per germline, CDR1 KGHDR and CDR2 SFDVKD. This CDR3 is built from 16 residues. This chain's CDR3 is CATRGQGKGYSYEQYF. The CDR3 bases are TGTGCCACCCGTGGACAGGGAAAGGGTTATTCCTACGAGCAGTACTTC.

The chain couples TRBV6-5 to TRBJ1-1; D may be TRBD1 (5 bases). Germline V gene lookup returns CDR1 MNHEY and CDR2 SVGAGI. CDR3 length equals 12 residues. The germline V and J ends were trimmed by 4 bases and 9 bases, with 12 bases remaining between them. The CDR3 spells CASSSPQGKAFF. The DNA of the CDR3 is TGTGCCAGCAGTTCCCCCCAGGGAAAAGCTTTCTTT.

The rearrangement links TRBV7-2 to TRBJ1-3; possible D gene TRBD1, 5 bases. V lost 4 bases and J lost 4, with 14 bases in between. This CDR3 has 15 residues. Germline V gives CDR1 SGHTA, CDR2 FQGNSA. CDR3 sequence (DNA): TGTGCCAGCAGCTGGGGGGGGGAGGCCGGAAACACCATATATTTT. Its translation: CASSWGGEAGNTIYF.

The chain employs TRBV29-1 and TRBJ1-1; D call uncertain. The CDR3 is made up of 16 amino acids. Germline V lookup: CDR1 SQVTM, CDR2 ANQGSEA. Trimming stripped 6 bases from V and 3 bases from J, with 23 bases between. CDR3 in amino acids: CSVHLYPERSDTEAFF. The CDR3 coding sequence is TGCAGCGTCCACCTTTACCCCGAGAGGTCGGACACTGAAGCTTTCTTT. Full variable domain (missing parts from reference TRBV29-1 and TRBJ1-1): SAVISQKPSRDICQRGTSLTIQCQVDSQVTMMFWYRQQPGQSLTLIATANQGSEATYESGFVIDKFPISRPNLTFSTLTVSNMSPEDSSIYLCSVHLYPERSDTEAFFGQGTRLTVV.

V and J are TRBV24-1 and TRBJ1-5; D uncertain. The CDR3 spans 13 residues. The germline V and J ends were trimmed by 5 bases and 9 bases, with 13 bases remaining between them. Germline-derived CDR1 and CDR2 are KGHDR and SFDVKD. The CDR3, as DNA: TGTGCCACCAGTGGGCCAGGCCCGCTGCCCCAGCATTTT. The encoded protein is CATSGPGPLPQHF.

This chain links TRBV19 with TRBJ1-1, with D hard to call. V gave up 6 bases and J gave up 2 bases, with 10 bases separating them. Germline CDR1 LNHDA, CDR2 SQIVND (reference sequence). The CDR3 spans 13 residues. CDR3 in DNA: TGTGCCAGTAGAGTTAAGGCTAACACTGAAGCTTTCTTT. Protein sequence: CASRVKANTEAFF.